This record looks at one T cell receptor beta chain sequence and its context. The source of the sample is a study of cytomegalovirus exposure and HLA in healthy donors. Germline V gene sequence: CDR1 SNHLY, CDR2 FYNNEI. The ends lost 6 bases at V and 4 bases at J; junction bases unmatched: 2. There are 13 residues in the CDR3. Researchers ran the PCR with 60 Vbeta and 13 Jbeta primers. Only in-frame clones appear in the TCRdb table, and some are missing; sequencing was by immunoSEQ multiplex PCR. The sample holds about 50,000 clones. The chain joins TRBV2 to TRBJ1-3; 8 bases fit TRBD1. The source material was PBMCs. The sequence was collected from a woman between 40 and 55 years old in good health and CMV-seronegative. The DNA of the CDR3 is TGTGCCAGCAGAAGGGACAGGGGAAACACCATATATTTT. Translation gives CASRRDRGNTIYF.